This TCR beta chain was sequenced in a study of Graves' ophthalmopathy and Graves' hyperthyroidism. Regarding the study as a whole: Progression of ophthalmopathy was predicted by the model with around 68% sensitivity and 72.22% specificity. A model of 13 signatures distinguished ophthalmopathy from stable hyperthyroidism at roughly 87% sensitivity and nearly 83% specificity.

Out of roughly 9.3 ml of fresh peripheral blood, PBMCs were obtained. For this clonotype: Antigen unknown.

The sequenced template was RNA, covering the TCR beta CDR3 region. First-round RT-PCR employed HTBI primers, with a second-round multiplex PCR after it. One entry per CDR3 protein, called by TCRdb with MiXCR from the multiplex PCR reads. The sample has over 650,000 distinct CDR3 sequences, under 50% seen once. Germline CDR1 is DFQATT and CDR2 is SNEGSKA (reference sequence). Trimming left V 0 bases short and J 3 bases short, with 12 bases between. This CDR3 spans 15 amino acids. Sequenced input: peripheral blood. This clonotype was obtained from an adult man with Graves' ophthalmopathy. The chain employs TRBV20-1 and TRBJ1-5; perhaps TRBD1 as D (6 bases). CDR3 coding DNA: TGCAGTGCTAGAGAAGGGGGTAGAAACAATCAGCCCCAGCATTTT. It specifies CSAREGGRNNQPQHF.